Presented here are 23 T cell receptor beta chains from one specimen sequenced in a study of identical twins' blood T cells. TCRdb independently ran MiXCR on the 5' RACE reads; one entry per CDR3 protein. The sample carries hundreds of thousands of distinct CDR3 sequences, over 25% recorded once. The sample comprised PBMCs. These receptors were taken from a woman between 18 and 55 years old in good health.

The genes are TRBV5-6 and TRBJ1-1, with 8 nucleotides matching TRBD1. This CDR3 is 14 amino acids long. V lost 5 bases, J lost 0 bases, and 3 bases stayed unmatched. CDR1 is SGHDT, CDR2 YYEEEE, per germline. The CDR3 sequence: CASRKGQVNTEAFF. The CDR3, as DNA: TGTGCCAGCAGGAAGGGACAGGTGAACACTGAAGCTTTCTTT. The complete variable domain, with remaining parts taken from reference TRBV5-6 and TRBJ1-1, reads DAGVTQSPTHLIKTRGQQVTLRCSPKSGHDTVSWYQQALGQGPQFIFQYYEEEERQRGNFPDRFSGHQFPNYSSELNVNALLLGDSALYLCASRKGQVNTEAFFGQGTRLTVV.

CDR3: CASSLVGQGINQPQHF. The CDR3 nucleotides are TGTGCCAGCAGCTTAGTGGGACAGGGCATCAATCAGCCCCAGCATTTT. The V and J genes are TRBV7-8 and TRBJ1-5, with 9 positions matching TRBD1. Trimming at V came to 1 base and at J to 3 bases, leaving 4 bases not matched to a gene. The CDR3 totals 16 residues. Germline CDR1 SGHVS, CDR2 FQNEAQ.

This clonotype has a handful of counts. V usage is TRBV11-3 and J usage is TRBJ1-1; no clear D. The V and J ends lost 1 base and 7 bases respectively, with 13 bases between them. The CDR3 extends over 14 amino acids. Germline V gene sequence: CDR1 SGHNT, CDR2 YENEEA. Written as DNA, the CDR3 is TGTGCCAGCAGCTTAGTGGGGAATCAGCTTGAAGCTTTCTTT. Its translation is CASSLVGNQLEAFF.

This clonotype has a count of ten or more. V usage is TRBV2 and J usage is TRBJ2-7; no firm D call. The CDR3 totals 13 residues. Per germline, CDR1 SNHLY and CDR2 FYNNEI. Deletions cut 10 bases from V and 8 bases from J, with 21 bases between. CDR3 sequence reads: CATEELQTSKQYF. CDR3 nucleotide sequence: TGTGCCACCGAGGAGCTACAGACATCGAAGCAGTACTTC.

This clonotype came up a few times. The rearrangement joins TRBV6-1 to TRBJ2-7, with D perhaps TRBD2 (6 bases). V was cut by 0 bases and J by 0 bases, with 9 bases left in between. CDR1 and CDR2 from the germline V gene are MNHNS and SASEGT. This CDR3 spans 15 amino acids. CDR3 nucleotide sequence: TGTGCCAGCAGTGAAGCGAATAGCGGCTCCTACGAGCAGTACTTC. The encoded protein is CASSEANSGSYEQYF.

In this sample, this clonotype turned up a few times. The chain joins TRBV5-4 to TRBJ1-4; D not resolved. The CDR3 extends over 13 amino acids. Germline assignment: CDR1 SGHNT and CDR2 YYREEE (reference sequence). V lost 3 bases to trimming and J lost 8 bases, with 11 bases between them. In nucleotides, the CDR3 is TGTGCCAGCAGCTCCCATGGAAGGGAAAAACTGTTTTTT. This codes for CASSSHGREKLFF.

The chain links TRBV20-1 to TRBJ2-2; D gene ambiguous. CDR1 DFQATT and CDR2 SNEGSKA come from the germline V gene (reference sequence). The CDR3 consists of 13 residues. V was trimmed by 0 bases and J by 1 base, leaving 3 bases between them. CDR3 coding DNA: TGCAGTGCTAGAGATCGGAACACCGGGGAGCTGTTTTTT. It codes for CSARDRNTGELFF.

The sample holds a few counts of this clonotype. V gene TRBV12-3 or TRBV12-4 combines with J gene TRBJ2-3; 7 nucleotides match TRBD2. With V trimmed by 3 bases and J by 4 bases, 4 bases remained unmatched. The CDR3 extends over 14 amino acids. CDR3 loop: CASSLAGVPDTQYF. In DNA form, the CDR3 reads TGTGCCAGCAGTTTGGCGGGAGTCCCAGATACGCAGTATTTT.

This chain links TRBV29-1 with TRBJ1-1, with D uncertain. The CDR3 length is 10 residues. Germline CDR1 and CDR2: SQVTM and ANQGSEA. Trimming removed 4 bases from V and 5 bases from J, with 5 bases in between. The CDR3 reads CSVGETEAFF. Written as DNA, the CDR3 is TGCAGCGTTGGAGAAACTGAAGCTTTCTTT.

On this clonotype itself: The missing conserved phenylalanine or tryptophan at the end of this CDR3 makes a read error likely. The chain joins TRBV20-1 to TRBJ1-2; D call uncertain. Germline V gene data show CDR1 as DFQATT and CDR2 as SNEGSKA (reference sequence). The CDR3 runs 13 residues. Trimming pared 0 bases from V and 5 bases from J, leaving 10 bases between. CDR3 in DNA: TGCAGTGCTAGAGATCTTAACAAGTATGGCTACACCCTC. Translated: CSARDLNKYGYTL.

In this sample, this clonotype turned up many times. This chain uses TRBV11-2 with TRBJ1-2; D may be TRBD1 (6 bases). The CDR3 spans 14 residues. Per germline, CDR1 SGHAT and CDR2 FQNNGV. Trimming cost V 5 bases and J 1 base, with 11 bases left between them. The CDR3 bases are TGTGCCAGCAGCCCAACGGACAGTAACTATGGCTACACCTTC. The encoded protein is CASSPTDSNYGYTF.

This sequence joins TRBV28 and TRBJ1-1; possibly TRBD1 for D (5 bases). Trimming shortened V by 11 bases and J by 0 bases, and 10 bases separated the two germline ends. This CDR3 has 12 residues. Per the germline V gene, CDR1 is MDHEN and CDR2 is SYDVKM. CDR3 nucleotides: TGTGCCGGGGGAGGGTTGAACACTGAAGCTTTCTTT. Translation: CAGGGLNTEAFF.

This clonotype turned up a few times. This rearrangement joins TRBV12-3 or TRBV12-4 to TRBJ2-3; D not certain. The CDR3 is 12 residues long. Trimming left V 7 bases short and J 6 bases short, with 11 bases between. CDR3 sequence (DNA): TGTGCCAGCACATCCGCACTTGATACGCAGTATTTT. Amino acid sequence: CASTSALDTQYF.

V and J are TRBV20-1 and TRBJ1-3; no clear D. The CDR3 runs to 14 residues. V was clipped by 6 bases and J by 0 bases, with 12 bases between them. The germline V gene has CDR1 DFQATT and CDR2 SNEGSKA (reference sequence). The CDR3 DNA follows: TGCAGTGCCTCGGACGGAAGCTCTGGAAACACCATATATTTT. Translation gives CSASDGSSGNTIYF.

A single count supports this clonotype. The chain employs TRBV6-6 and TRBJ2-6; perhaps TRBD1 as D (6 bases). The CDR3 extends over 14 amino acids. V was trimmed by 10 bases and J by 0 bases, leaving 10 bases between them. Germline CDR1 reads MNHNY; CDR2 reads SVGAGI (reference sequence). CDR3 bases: TGTGCCATCCCAGGGGACTCTGGGGCCAACGTCCTGACTTTC. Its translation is CAIPGDSGANVLTF.

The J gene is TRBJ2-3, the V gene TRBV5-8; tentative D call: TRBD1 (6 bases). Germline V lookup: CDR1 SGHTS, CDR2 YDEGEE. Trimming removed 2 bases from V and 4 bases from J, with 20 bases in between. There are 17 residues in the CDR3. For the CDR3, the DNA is TGTGCCAGCAGCTTTAGGTTTGGCCGGACAGCGCCAGATACGCAGTATTTT. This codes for CASSFRFGRTAPDTQYF.

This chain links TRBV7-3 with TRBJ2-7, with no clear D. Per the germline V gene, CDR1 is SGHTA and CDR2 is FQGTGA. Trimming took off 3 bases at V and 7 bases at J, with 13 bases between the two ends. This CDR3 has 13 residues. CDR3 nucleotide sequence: TGTGCCAGCAGCTTCCAAATGAGGTCAGAGCAGTACTTC. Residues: CASSFQMRSEQYF.

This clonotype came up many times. The DNA for the CDR3 is TGCGCCAGCAGCTTGGCCGGCAGGGGTTACACTGAAGCTTTCTTT. This translates into CASSLAGRGYTEAFF. V gene TRBV5-1 combines with J gene TRBJ1-1; tentatively, D is TRBD1 (6 bases). The germline V and J ends were trimmed by 0 bases and 3 bases, with 12 bases remaining between them. The germline gives CDR1 SGHRS, CDR2 YFSETQ. This CDR3 is built from 15 residues.

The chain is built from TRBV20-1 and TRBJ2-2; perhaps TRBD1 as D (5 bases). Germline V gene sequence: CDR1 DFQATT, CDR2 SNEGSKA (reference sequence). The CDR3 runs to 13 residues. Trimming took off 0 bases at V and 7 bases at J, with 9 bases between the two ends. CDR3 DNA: TGCAGTGCTAGAGATACAGGAGTCGGGGAGCTGTTTTTT. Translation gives CSARDTGVGELFF.

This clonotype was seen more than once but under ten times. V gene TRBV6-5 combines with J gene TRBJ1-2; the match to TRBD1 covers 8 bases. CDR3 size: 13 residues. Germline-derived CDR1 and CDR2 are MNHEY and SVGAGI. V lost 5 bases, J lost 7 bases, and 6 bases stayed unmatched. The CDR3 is CASSVLTGVGYTF. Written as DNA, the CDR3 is TGTGCCAGCAGTGTCTTGACAGGGGTTGGCTACACCTTC.

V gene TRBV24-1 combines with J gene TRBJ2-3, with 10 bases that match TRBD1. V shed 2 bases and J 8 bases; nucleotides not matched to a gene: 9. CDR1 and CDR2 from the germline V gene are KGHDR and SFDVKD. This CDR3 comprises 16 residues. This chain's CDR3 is CATSDSPDRGPGTQYF. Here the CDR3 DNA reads TGTGCCACCAGTGATTCGCCCGACAGGGGGCCAGGTACGCAGTATTTT.

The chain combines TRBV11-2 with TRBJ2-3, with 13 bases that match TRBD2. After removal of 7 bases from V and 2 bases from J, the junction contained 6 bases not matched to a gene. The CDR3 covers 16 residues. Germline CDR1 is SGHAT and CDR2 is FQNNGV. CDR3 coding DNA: TGTGCCAGCACCCCGGGACTAGCGGGAATCACAGATACGCAGTATTTT. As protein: CASTPGLAGITDTQYF.

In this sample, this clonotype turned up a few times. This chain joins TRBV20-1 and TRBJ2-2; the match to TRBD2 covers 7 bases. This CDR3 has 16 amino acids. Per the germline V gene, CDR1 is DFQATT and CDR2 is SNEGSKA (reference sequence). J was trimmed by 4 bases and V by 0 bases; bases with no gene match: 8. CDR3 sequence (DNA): TGCAGTGCTAGAGATCCAGCGGGGAGAGCCACCGGGGAGCTGTTTTTT. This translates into CSARDPAGRATGELFF.